The 28 T cell receptor beta chains below all came from one sample that was sequenced in a study of T cells in Graves' hyperthyroidism and ophthalmopathy. Researchers took RNA transcripts and amplified the TCR beta CDR3 regions from them. When the TCR CDR3 underwent first-round RT-PCR, the HTBI primer set was used. One entry per CDR3 protein results from TCRdb running MiXCR on the multiplex PCR reads. The sample gives about 640,000 distinct CDR3 sequences, less than 25% of which show up once; 34% is in the top ten. Material: blood. These receptors all stem from a man aged 25-45 years with Graves' ophthalmopathy.

A single count supports this clonotype. A much larger clone differs from this one at a single base, so this may be a read error. This chain connects TRBV28 to TRBJ2-5, with TRBD1 identical over 7 bases. CDR1 is MDHEN, CDR2 SYDVKM, per germline. The CDR3 totals 15 residues. CDR3 sequence: CASSLGGQIQETHYF. The CDR3 coding sequence is TGTGCCAGCAGTTTAGGGGGACAGATCCAAGAGACCCACTACTTC.

The chain is built from TRBV7-3 and TRBJ2-7, with 7 positions matching TRBD2. Germline loops: CDR1 SGHTA, CDR2 FQGTGA. The CDR3 is 16 residues long. V trimming: 2 bases; J trimming: 2 bases; junction bases outside the gene matches: 9. CDR3 bases: TGTGCCAGCAGCTTAGACGTGCGGGAGAGGACCTACGAGCAGTACTTC. This translates into CASSLDVRERTYEQYF.

On this clonotype: The junction departs from germline at one end; a sequencing error may be responsible. The V and J genes are TRBV24-1 and TRBJ2-1; 10 positions match TRBD1. CDR1 is KGHDR, CDR2 SFDVKD, per germline. The CDR3 totals 16 residues. The CDR3 spells CATSVPGDRGLNEQSF. The CDR3 region has the DNA TGTGCCACCAGTGTCCCGGGGGACAGGGGCTTGAATGAGCAGTCCTTC.

This clonotype was seen repeatedly, ten times or more. The V gene is TRBV28, the J gene TRBJ2-7, with D possibly TRBD2 on 6 matching bases. V lost 1 base and J 3 bases, leaving 16 bases between the germline ends. There are 16 residues in the CDR3. Germline CDR1 and CDR2: MDHEN and SYDVKM. As DNA, the CDR3 is TGTGCCAGCAGTTTATCGGGGACTGGCCCCTTCTACGAGCAGTACTTC. Translated: CASSLSGTGPFYEQYF.

At least ten counts were recorded for this clonotype. The chain recombines TRBV20-1 with TRBJ1-2; the D is unclear. The CDR3 length is 11 residues. The germline V gene encodes CDR1 DFQATT and CDR2 SNEGSKA (reference sequence). Trimming stripped 3 bases from V and 4 bases from J, with 6 bases between. The CDR3 protein is CSARGSYGYTF. CDR3 in DNA: TGCAGTGCTAGGGGCTCCTATGGCTACACCTTC.

The chain is built from TRBV19 and TRBJ2-2, with D perhaps TRBD1 (5 bases). The CDR3 is 15 amino acids. The V end was cut by 6 bases, the J end by 0 bases, with 11 bases between. Germline-derived CDR1 and CDR2 are LNHDA and SQIVND (reference sequence). This CDR3 is CASRVGRANTGELFF. DNA of the CDR3: TGTGCCAGTAGAGTAGGCAGGGCGAACACCGGGGAGCTGTTTTTT.

V gene TRBV6-4 combines with J gene TRBJ2-6; 9 nucleotides line up with TRBD2. The V gene end was trimmed by 3 bases and the J gene end by 4 bases; junction bases not matched to a gene: 10. The CDR3 sequence is 18 residues long. Germline-derived CDR1 and CDR2 are MRHNA and SNTAGT. The CDR3 loop is CASSERGGTISGANVLTF. The CDR3 DNA follows: TGTGCCAGCAGTGAGCGGGGGGGGACTATTTCCGGGGCCAACGTCCTGACTTTC.

This clonotype appeared a few times. This chain links TRBV6-5 with TRBJ1-2; D remains unclear. Trimming removed 0 bases at V and 4 bases at J, with 27 bases between. Germline assignment: CDR1 MNHEY and CDR2 SVGAGI. The length of the CDR3 is 20 residues. The CDR3 DNA is TGTGCCAGCAGTTACTCGATTTCGCGCAGGTTTAAAGAAAGGGCCTATGGCTACACCTTC. Protein: CASSYSISRRFKERAYGYTF.

This clonotype has more than one count but fewer than ten. V and J are TRBV3-1 and TRBJ2-1; D may be TRBD1 or TRBD2 (6 bases each). The germline V gene encodes CDR1 LGHDT and CDR2 YNNKEL (reference sequence). V gave up 3 bases and J gave up 4 bases, with 13 bases separating them. The CDR3 loop spans 15 amino acids. The CDR3 spells CASSHGIGGYNEQFF. The CDR3, as DNA: TGTGCCAGCAGCCATGGGATAGGGGGGTACAATGAGCAGTTCTTC.

This sequence joins TRBV5-1 and TRBJ2-7; 7 positions agree with TRBD1. J was trimmed by 3 bases and V by 2 bases; bases with no gene match: 5. The CDR3 has 14 residues. Germline V lookup: CDR1 SGHRS, CDR2 YFSETQ. The CDR3 protein is CASSFGWDSYEQYF. For the CDR3, the DNA is TGCGCCAGCAGCTTTGGTTGGGACAGCTACGAGCAGTACTTC.

CDR3 protein: CSVEVDSNYEQYF. CDR3 bases: TGCAGCGTTGAGGTGGACAGTAACTACGAGCAGTACTTC. V and J are TRBV29-1 and TRBJ2-7, with D maybe TRBD1 (6 bases). The V gene lost 3 bases and the J gene lost 3 bases, with 12 bases spanning the gap. The CDR3 consists of 13 residues. Germline loops: CDR1 SQVTM, CDR2 ANQGSEA.

This clonotype was detected many times. J is TRBJ2-7 and V is TRBV28; 11 nucleotides line up with TRBD1. J was trimmed by 2 bases and V by 5 bases; bases with no gene match: 2. The CDR3 loop spans 14 amino acids. From germline, CDR1 is MDHEN and CDR2 SYDVKM. CDR3 amino acids: CASSMGQGAYEQYF. The CDR3 bases are TGTGCCAGCAGTATGGGACAGGGGGCCTACGAGCAGTACTTC.

With regard to this clonotype: Compared with germline, one end of the junction differs, possibly owing to a read error. The chain couples TRBV27 to TRBJ1-2, with D possibly matching TRBD1 (5 bases). CDR1 is MNHEY and CDR2 is SMNVEV in the germline V gene (reference sequence). This CDR3 contains 11 residues. The CDR3: CASSQGYGHTF. In DNA form, the CDR3 reads TGTGCCAGCAGCCAGGGATATGGCCACACCTTC.

This chain connects TRBV2 to TRBJ2-7, with 9 positions matching TRBD1. CDR1 is SNHLY, CDR2 FYNNEI, per germline. There are 17 residues in the CDR3. V dropped 4 bases and J dropped 4; count of bases not matched to a gene: 14. The CDR3 protein is CASSGGKTGGISYEQYF. DNA of the CDR3: TGTGCCAGCAGTGGGGGGAAGACAGGGGGTATTTCTTACGAGCAGTACTTC. The full variable domain, rest sourced from reference TRBV2 and TRBJ2-7, is EPEVTQTPSHQVTQMGQEVILRCVPISNHLYFYWYRQILGQKVEFLVSFYNNEISEKSEIFDDQFSVERPDGSNFTLKIRSTKLEDSAMYFCASSGGKTGGISYEQYFGPGTRLTVT.

The sample holds a few counts of this clonotype. This chain links TRBV28 with TRBJ2-1; D may match TRBD1 or TRBD2 (7 bases each). Between the trimmed V and J ends, which lost 7 bases and 3 bases, there was a span of 19 bases. Germline-derived CDR1 and CDR2 are MDHEN and SYDVKM. CDR3 length: 16 amino acids. The CDR3 reads CASNSGGGQVYNEQFF. CDR3 sequence (DNA): TGTGCCAGCAACTCAGGGGGAGGGCAAGTCTACAATGAGCAGTTCTTC.

The chain links TRBV6-1 to TRBJ2-7, with D perhaps TRBD2 (5 bases). V was pared by 0 bases and J by 4 bases, with 13 bases between. The germline V gene has CDR1 MNHNS and CDR2 SASEGT. CDR3 length equals 15 residues. The CDR3 loop is CASSEAPRTLYEQYF. CDR3 nucleotides: TGTGCCAGCAGTGAAGCGCCAAGGACTTTGTACGAGCAGTACTTC.

Ten or more counts support this clonotype. V is TRBV11-2 and J is TRBJ2-7, with D hard to call. Per germline, CDR1 SGHAT and CDR2 FQNNGV. The CDR3 extends over 13 amino acids. The ends were cut back, 1 base at V and 3 bases at J, with 7 bases in the middle. In DNA, the CDR3 is TGTGCCAGCAGCTTAGCTGTAATCTACGAGCAGTACTTC. This translates into CASSLAVIYEQYF.

The table lists this clonotype with many counts. The rearrangement links TRBV11-2 to TRBJ2-1; TRBD2 aligns across 14 bases. V was pared by 8 bases and J by 0 bases, with 12 bases of the junction left unmatched. CDR1 and CDR2 (germline): SGHAT, FQNNGV. The CDR3 has 19 amino acids. The CDR3 nucleotides are TGTGCCAGCCTCCCGGGACTAGCGGGAGTGTTGAGCTCCTACAATGAGCAGTTCTTC. Protein: CASLPGLAGVLSSYNEQFF.

This clonotype was seen many times. The J gene is TRBJ2-7, the V gene TRBV6-5; 9 bases map to TRBD1. CDR3 length: 16 amino acids. Germline-derived CDR1 and CDR2 are MNHEY and SVGAGI. V shed 0 bases and J 4 bases; nucleotides not matched to a gene: 7. In DNA, the CDR3 is TGTGCCAGCAGTTACTCTAAACAGGGGGCGATGTACGAGCAGTACTTC. Its translation: CASSYSKQGAMYEQYF.

This clonotype has a handful of counts. The rearrangement links TRBV2 to TRBJ2-4, with 7 bases lining up with TRBD1. This CDR3 has 15 residues. Looked up from germline, CDR1 is SNHLY and CDR2 is FYNNEI. Trimming took 6 bases from V and 2 from J; bases not matched to a gene: 7. The CDR3 bases are TGTGCCAGCAGCCTAACAGGGGCTACCAAAAACATTCAGTACTTC. Translating it yields CASSLTGATKNIQYF.

The chain has TRBV5-5 and TRBJ1-5, with D possibly being TRBD1 (6 bases). From germline, CDR1 is SGHKS and CDR2 YYEKEE (reference sequence). Trimming took off 3 bases at V and 2 bases at J, with 12 bases between the two ends. The CDR3 is made up of 15 amino acids. In DNA form, the CDR3 reads TGTGCCAGCAGCTCCTTACAGGGAGGCAATCAGCCCCAGCATTTT. Amino acid sequence: CASSSLQGGNQPQHF.

This clonotype showed up just a few times. This chain connects TRBV14 to TRBJ2-5; D unresolved. Germline CDR1 is SGHDN and CDR2 is FVKESK. The CDR3 has 14 residues. Trimming shortened V by 1 base and J by 0 bases, and 6 bases separated the two germline ends. CDR3 sequence reads: CASSQGPYQETQYF. Written as DNA, the CDR3 is TGTGCCAGCAGCCAAGGCCCGTACCAAGAGACCCAGTACTTC.

This clonotype has a handful of counts. The CDR3 loop is CASSFSGASSYEQYF. The CDR3 nucleotides are TGTGCCAGCAGTTTTAGCGGTGCCAGCTCCTACGAGCAGTACTTC. This sequence joins TRBV27 and TRBJ2-7; a possible D gene is TRBD2 (6 bases). This CDR3 has 15 residues. Trimming removed 3 bases from V and 0 bases from J, with 12 bases in between. From germline, CDR1 is MNHEY and CDR2 SMNVEV (reference sequence).

This clonotype has more than one count but fewer than ten. The chain couples TRBV6-6 to TRBJ2-1; a possible D gene is TRBD1 (7 bases). The CDR3 consists of 14 residues. Per the germline V gene, CDR1 is MNHNY and CDR2 is SVGAGI (reference sequence). Trimming shortened V by 2 bases and J by 6 bases, and 11 bases separated the two germline ends. The CDR3 nucleotides are TGTGCCAGCAGTTACGGAGGGGGCGGCAATGAGCAGTTCTTC. This gives the protein CASSYGGGGNEQFF.

The rearrangement uses TRBV5-1 and TRBJ1-1; TRBD1 matches at 8 bases. The V gene's germline CDR1 is SGHRS and CDR2 YFSETQ. J was trimmed by 7 bases and V by 0 bases; bases with no gene match: 11. The CDR3 loop spans 16 amino acids. The CDR3 DNA reads as TGCGCCAGCAGCTTGGGGGCCGGGGACAGGACCAGTGAAGCTTTCTTT. It encodes CASSLGAGDRTSEAFF.

The rearrangement uses TRBV20-1 and TRBJ2-7; TRBD2 agrees at 9 bases. J gave up 0 bases and V 8 bases, and 8 bases lay outside the gene matches. The CDR3 has 14 amino acids. From germline, CDR1 is DFQATT and CDR2 SNEGSKA (reference sequence). The CDR3 sequence: CSFVISGSSYEQYF. CDR3 nucleotides: TGCAGTTTCGTAATTAGCGGGAGCTCCTACGAGCAGTACTTC.

This chain connects TRBV6-1 to TRBJ2-2; 8 bases are a match to TRBD2. Trimming cost V 5 bases and J 6 bases; bases outside gene matches: 11. There are 16 residues in the CDR3. Germline CDR1 is MNHNS and CDR2 is SASEGT. As DNA, the CDR3 is TGTGCCAGCAGTTCTCCCCGTGGGACTAGACCCGGGGAGCTGTTTTTT. Amino acids: CASSSPRGTRPGELFF.

The table lists this clonotype with many counts. V is TRBV2 and J is TRBJ1-1; 8 positions match TRBD1. The CDR3 runs to 15 residues. CDR1 and CDR2 (germline): SNHLY, FYNNEI. Trimming at V came to 5 bases and at J to 6 bases, leaving 11 bases not matched to a gene. The CDR3, as DNA: TGTGCCAGCAGTTCGTGGGACATGACAGGGGCTGAAGCTTTCTTT. Residues: CASSSWDMTGAEAFF. Based on the CDR3 plus reference TRBV2 and TRBJ1-1, the full variable domain is EPEVTQTPSHQVTQMGQEVILRCVPISNHLYFYWYRQILGQKVEFLVSFYNNEISEKSEIFDDQFSVERPDGSNFTLKIRSTKLEDSAMYFCASSSWDMTGAEAFFGQGTRLTVV.